The 28 T cell receptor beta chains presented below share a single source sample, sequenced in a study of identical twins. Each CDR3 protein gets one entry after TCRdb re-called the 5' RACE reads with MiXCR. The sample includes approximately 220,000 distinct CDR3 sequences, around a tenth seen only once; the top ten take roughly 5%. Sequencing input: memory (CD45RO+) T cells sorted from blood. The receptor source for this set is a woman under 30 in good health.

In this sample, this clonotype turned up many times. The V call is TRBV12-3 or TRBV12-4, the J call TRBJ1-2; no clear D gene. Trimming removed 3 bases from V and 4 bases from J, with 6 bases in between. This CDR3 spans 12 amino acids. Here the CDR3 DNA reads TGTGCCAGCAGTTTGGTCAGCTATGGCTACACCTTC. This codes for CASSLVSYGYTF.

This clonotype was counted many times. This chain uses TRBV12-3 or TRBV12-4 with TRBJ1-2; D may be TRBD1 (5 bases). The length of the CDR3 is 15 residues. Trimming cost V 3 bases and J 6 bases, with 17 bases left between them. CDR3 in DNA: TGTGCCAGCAGTTTTTATCCGGGGGAAATGGATGGCTACACCTTC. Protein product: CASSFYPGEMDGYTF.

The V call is TRBV27, the J call TRBJ2-7, with 10 bases fitting TRBD2. V gave up 9 bases and J gave up 7 bases; unmatched junction bases: 12. Per the germline V gene, CDR1 is MNHEY and CDR2 is SMNVEV (reference sequence). The CDR3 extends over 14 amino acids. The CDR3 loop reads CARAWLAGDMEQYF. The CDR3 nucleotides read TGTGCCAGAGCCTGGCTAGCGGGGGATATGGAGCAGTACTTC.

The chain links TRBV11-2 to TRBJ1-4; 8 bases line up with TRBD1. J lost 0 bases, V lost 1 base, and 10 bases had no gene match. The CDR3 consists of 19 residues. Germline V gene lookup returns CDR1 SGHAT and CDR2 FQNNGV. Here the CDR3 reads CASSLALGQGRATNEKLFF. The CDR3 nucleotides are TGTGCCAGCAGCTTAGCTCTTGGACAGGGACGTGCAACTAATGAAAAACTGTTTTTT.

The CDR3 spells CASRMRGQVSRETQYF. CDR3 coding DNA: TGTGCCAGCAGAATGAGGGGACAGGTCTCCCGGGAGACCCAGTACTTC. The chain recombines TRBV5-6 with TRBJ2-5, with TRBD1 identical over 8 bases. The CDR3 covers 16 residues. The V gene's germline CDR1 is SGHDT and CDR2 YYEEEE. The J segment lost 5 bases and the V segment lost 5 bases, leaving 14 bases of the junction unmatched. The entire variable domain, with the rest obtained from reference TRBV5-6 and TRBJ2-5, is as follows: DAGVTQSPTHLIKTRGQQVTLRCSPKSGHDTVSWYQQALGQGPQFIFQYYEEEERQRGNFPDRFSGHQFPNYSSELNVNALLLGDSALYLCASRMRGQVSRETQYFGPGTRLLVL.

This sequence joins TRBV3-1 and TRBJ2-7, with 7 bases fitting TRBD2. The CDR3 loop spans 14 amino acids. Germline V gene sequence: CDR1 LGHDT, CDR2 YNNKEL (reference sequence). The V segment lost 3 bases and the J segment 5 bases; nucleotides outside the gene matches: 7. CDR3 sequence: CASSHGLDPNEQYF. The CDR3 DNA is TGTGCCAGCAGCCATGGACTAGATCCCAACGAGCAGTACTTC.

The V gene is TRBV20-1, the J gene TRBJ2-7; TRBD2 aligns across 7 bases. Trimming removed 6 bases from V and 4 bases from J; junction bases left unmatched: 6. The CDR3 length is 12 residues. The V gene's germline CDR1 is DFQATT and CDR2 SNEGSKA (reference sequence). CDR3 DNA sequence: TGCAGTGCCGAGCTAGCGGTATACGAGCAGTACTTC. It specifies CSAELAVYEQYF.

There are a few counts of this clonotype. CDR3 in DNA: TGTGCCACCAGCAGTAGCGGGGGGATAGGAGAGCAGTTCTTC. The encoded protein is CATSSSGGIGEQFF. The chain has TRBV15 and TRBJ2-1; the match to TRBD2 covers 10 bases. Germline CDR1 reads LNHNV; CDR2 reads YYDKDF (reference sequence). The CDR3 is 14 residues long. Losses at the gene ends were 3 bases for V and 10 bases for J; bases not matched to a gene: 6.

The table lists this clonotype with many counts. The chain combines TRBV9 with TRBJ2-7; 13 bases fit TRBD2. V trimming: 2 bases; J trimming: 0 bases; junction bases outside the gene matches: 8. The CDR3 consists of 18 residues. Germline V gives CDR1 SGDLS, CDR2 YYNGEE. The DNA of the CDR3 is TGTGCCAGCAGCGTGCCGGGACTAGCGGGACTAGTCTCCTACGAGCAGTACTTC. This sequence encodes CASSVPGLAGLVSYEQYF.

This clonotype appeared a few times. The chain couples TRBV6-5 to TRBJ2-3; TRBD2 matches at 7 bases. The CDR3 is 15 amino acids. CDR1 and CDR2 from the germline V gene are MNHEY and SVGAGI. Trimming took 2 bases from V and 0 from J; bases not matched to a gene: 2. CDR3 DNA: TGTGCCAGCAGTTACGCGGGAGCTAGCACAGATACGCAGTATTTT. Translating gives CASSYAGASTDTQYF.

J is TRBJ2-1 and V is TRBV20-1; 9 bases align to TRBD2. J gave up 9 bases and V 1 base, and 19 bases lay outside the gene matches. Per the germline V gene, CDR1 is DFQATT and CDR2 is SNEGSKA (reference sequence). The CDR3 contains 18 residues. The CDR3 nucleotides read TGCAGTGCTAGAGGACTGGCGGCTAGCGGGATGGGGGGGGGTGAGCAGTTCTTC. Protein sequence: CSARGLAASGMGGGEQFF.

This clonotype was found a few times. The genes are TRBV15 and TRBJ1-5; D ambiguous. Trimming left V 5 bases short and J 6 bases short, with 11 bases between. Per the germline V gene, CDR1 is LNHNV and CDR2 is YYDKDF (reference sequence). The CDR3 loop spans 13 amino acids. The CDR3 DNA is TGTGCCACCAGCCGCCCCGGGTCTCAGCCCCAGCATTTT. It translates to CATSRPGSQPQHF.

A few counts support this clonotype. The V and J genes are TRBV13 and TRBJ1-1, with 10 bases fitting TRBD1. The CDR3 is 13 amino acids. Germline CDR1 and CDR2: PRHDT and FYEKMQ (reference sequence). The V gene end was trimmed by 6 bases and the J gene end by 7 bases; junction bases not matched to a gene: 5. DNA of the CDR3: TGTGCCAGCAGTGACAGGGGGCCGGATGAAGCTTTCTTT. Protein: CASSDRGPDEAFF.

This clonotype was counted a few times. The gene calls are TRBV27 and TRBJ2-1; 7 bases agree with TRBD2. Germline V lookup: CDR1 MNHEY, CDR2 SMNVEV (reference sequence). The CDR3 covers 15 residues. With V trimmed by 6 bases and J by 5 bases, 10 bases remained unmatched. The CDR3 DNA is TGTGCCAGCAGCCGTGCTGGCGGGGGACACAATGAGCAGTTCTTC. Protein product: CASSRAGGGHNEQFF.

This clonotype was recorded a few times. The chain recombines TRBV29-1 with TRBJ2-7; the match to TRBD1 covers 8 bases. This CDR3 contains 10 residues. With 6 bases clipped from V and 6 bases from J, the junction kept 1 base outside the gene matches. The germline gives CDR1 SQVTM, CDR2 ANQGSEA. CDR3 in DNA: TGCAGCGTAGGACAGGGCGAGCAGTACTTC. This sequence encodes CSVGQGEQYF.

J is TRBJ2-3 and V is TRBV20-1, with 15 bases matching TRBD2. The CDR3 contains 16 residues. V dropped 3 bases and J dropped 5; count of bases not matched to a gene: 6. Germline V CDR1 and CDR2: DFQATT, SNEGSKA (reference sequence). CDR3 loop: CSASGTSGGMLDTQYF. The CDR3 DNA is TGCAGTGCTAGCGGGACTAGCGGGGGGATGTTAGATACGCAGTATTTT.

This clonotype was detected only a few times. V is TRBV5-4 and J is TRBJ2-1; D might be TRBD2 (7 bases). This CDR3 contains 16 residues. The germline V gene has CDR1 SGHNT and CDR2 YYREEE (reference sequence). The V and J ends lost 3 bases and 2 bases respectively, with 15 bases between them. As DNA, the CDR3 is TGTGCCAGCAGCTCGGGGGGCTACTCCACCTACAATGAGCAGTTCTTC. This gives the protein CASSSGGYSTYNEQFF.

This clonotype was observed a few times. This rearrangement joins TRBV27 to TRBJ2-7; no clear D. The CDR3 has 13 amino acids. Trimming stripped 2 bases from V and 1 base from J, with 6 bases between. CDR1 and CDR2 (germline): MNHEY, SMNVEV (reference sequence). The CDR3 spells CASSLKGSYEQYF. The CDR3 DNA is TGTGCCAGCAGTTTAAAAGGATCCTACGAGCAGTACTTC.

This clonotype was recorded a few times. This sequence joins TRBV7-2 and TRBJ1-1; D is uncertain. This CDR3 contains 12 residues. V shed 1 base and J shed 6 bases, with 6 bases lying between them. CDR1 and CDR2 (germline): SGHTA, FQGNSA. CDR3 nucleotide sequence: TGTGCCAGCAGCTTAGTGTGGGCTGAAGCTTTCTTT. It encodes CASSLVWAEAFF.

The chain couples TRBV5-4 to TRBJ2-1; D remains ambiguous. The CDR3 has 16 amino acids. Germline CDR1 reads SGHNT; CDR2 reads YYREEE (reference sequence). The germline V and J ends were trimmed by 0 bases and 2 bases, with 12 bases remaining between them. CDR3 bases: TGTGCCAGCAGCTTGGGGAGTCGGAGCACCTACAATGAGCAGTTCTTC. This encodes CASSLGSRSTYNEQFF.

This clonotype was detected only a few times. This chain uses TRBV7-2 with TRBJ2-3; TRBD2 is a possible D gene (6 bases). Germline assignment: CDR1 SGHTA and CDR2 FQGNSA. The CDR3 spans 17 residues. The V and J ends lost 2 bases and 1 base respectively, with 16 bases between them. The CDR3 loop reads CASSLFQRASGTDTQYF. CDR3 DNA sequence: TGTGCCAGCAGCTTATTCCAGAGGGCTAGCGGCACAGATACGCAGTATTTT.

There are a few counts of this clonotype. The chain uses TRBV29-1 and TRBJ1-1, with 7 bases identical to TRBD1. V shed 2 bases and J 1 base; nucleotides not matched to a gene: 7. CDR3 length: 15 amino acids. Germline V gives CDR1 SQVTM, CDR2 ANQGSEA. Written as DNA, the CDR3 is TGCAGCGTTGAATTATTGCGACAGGGGAACACTGAAGCTTTCTTT. Translating it yields CSVELLRQGNTEAFF.

This clonotype has just a few counts. This chain uses TRBV7-9 with TRBJ1-1, with a weak D call TRBD1 (5 bases). The CDR3 is 13 amino acids. Trimming removed 7 bases at V and 4 bases at J, with 13 bases between. Looked up from germline, CDR1 is SEHNR and CDR2 is FQNEAQ (reference sequence). The CDR3 loop is CASTEWGGTEAFF. CDR3 nucleotides: TGTGCCAGCACCGAGTGGGGGGGCACTGAAGCTTTCTTT.

This clonotype has a handful of counts. The chain uses TRBV18 and TRBJ1-1, with unresolved D. Germline V gene lookup returns CDR1 KGHSH and CDR2 LQKENI. This CDR3 has 13 residues. Trimming shortened V by 2 bases and J by 3 bases, and 7 bases separated the two germline ends. The CDR3 is CASSPTPDTEAFF. The CDR3 DNA is TGTGCCAGCTCACCAACACCGGACACTGAAGCTTTCTTT.

This clonotype was seen a few times. This sequence joins TRBV6-5 and TRBJ1-4; no definite D call. The CDR3 length is 14 residues. Germline CDR1 MNHEY, CDR2 SVGAGI. V was trimmed by 5 bases and J by 1 base, leaving 8 bases between them. The CDR3 nucleotides read TGTGCCAGCAGTATATCAGTAACTAATGAAAAACTGTTTTTT. This gives the protein CASSISVTNEKLFF.

The chain links TRBV7-9 to TRBJ2-3; D gene uncertain. The CDR3 has 14 residues. Germline V gene sequence: CDR1 SEHNR, CDR2 FQNEAQ (reference sequence). Trimming left V 0 bases short and J 6 bases short, with 10 bases between. CDR3: CASSLAAGPDTQYF. CDR3 nucleotides: TGTGCCAGCAGCTTAGCGGCAGGTCCTGATACGCAGTATTTT.

This clonotype was found many times. In nucleotides, the CDR3 is TGTGCCAGCAGTTCACTTGGGACTAGCGAACCCTACGAGCAGTACTTC. It yields the protein CASSSLGTSEPYEQYF. The chain employs TRBV7-2 and TRBJ2-7, with 10 bases that match TRBD2. Looked up from germline, CDR1 is SGHTA and CDR2 is FQGNSA. There are 16 residues in the CDR3. The junction had 10 bases not matched to a gene; V was cut back by 6 bases and J by 2 bases.

The chain is built from TRBV9 and TRBJ2-3; D is undetermined. The germline CDR1 and CDR2 sequences are SGDLS and YYNGEE. The V end was cut by 4 bases, the J end by 7 bases, with 13 bases between. The CDR3 contains 13 residues. CDR3 region: CASSPIGGHTQYF. The CDR3 DNA is TGTGCCAGCAGCCCCATAGGTGGACATACGCAGTATTTT.